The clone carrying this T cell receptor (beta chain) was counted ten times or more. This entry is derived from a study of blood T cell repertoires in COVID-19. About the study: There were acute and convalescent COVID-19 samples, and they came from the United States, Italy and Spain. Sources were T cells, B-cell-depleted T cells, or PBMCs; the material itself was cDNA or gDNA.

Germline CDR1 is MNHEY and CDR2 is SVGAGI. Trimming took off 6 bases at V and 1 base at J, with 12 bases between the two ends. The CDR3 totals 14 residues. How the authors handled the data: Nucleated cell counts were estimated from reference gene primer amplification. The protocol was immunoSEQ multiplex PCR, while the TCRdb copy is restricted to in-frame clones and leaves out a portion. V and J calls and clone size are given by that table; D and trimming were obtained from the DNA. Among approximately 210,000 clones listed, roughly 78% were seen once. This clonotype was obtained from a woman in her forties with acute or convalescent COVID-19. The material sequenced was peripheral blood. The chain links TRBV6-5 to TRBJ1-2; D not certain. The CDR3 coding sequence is TGTGCCAGCAGCCCAGGCCCGTTTAACTATGGCTACACCTTC. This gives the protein CASSPGPFNYGYTF.